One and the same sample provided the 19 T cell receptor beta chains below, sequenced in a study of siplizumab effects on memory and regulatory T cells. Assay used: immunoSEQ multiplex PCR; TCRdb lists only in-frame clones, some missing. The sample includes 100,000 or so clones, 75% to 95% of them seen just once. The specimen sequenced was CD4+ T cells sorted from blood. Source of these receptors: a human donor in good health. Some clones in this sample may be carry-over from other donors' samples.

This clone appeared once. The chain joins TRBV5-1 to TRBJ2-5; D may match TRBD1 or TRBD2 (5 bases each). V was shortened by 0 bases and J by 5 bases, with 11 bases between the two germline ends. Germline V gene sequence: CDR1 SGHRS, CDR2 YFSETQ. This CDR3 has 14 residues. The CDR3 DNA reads TGCGCCAGCAGCTTGGGAGAGGGGTCGGAGACCCAGTACTTC. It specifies CASSLGEGSETQYF.

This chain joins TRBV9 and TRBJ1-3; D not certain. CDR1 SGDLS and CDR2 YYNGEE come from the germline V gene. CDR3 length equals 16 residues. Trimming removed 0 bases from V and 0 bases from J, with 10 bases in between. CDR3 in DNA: TGTGCCAGCAGCGTAGAGGTGGGGTACTCTGGAAACACCATATATTTT. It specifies CASSVEVGYSGNTIYF.

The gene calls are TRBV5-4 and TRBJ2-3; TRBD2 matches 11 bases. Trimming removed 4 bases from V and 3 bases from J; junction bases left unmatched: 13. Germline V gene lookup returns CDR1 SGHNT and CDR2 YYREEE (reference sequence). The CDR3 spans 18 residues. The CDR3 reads CASSTRSTSGILTDTQYF. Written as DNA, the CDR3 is TGTGCCAGCAGCACCCGGTCGACTAGCGGGATATTAACAGATACGCAGTATTTT.

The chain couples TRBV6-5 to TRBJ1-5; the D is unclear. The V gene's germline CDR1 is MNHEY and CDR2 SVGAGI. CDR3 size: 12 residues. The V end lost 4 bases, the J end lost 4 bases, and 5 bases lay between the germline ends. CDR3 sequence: CASSSLNQPQHF. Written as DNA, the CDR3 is TGTGCCAGCAGTTCCCTTAATCAGCCCCAGCATTTT.

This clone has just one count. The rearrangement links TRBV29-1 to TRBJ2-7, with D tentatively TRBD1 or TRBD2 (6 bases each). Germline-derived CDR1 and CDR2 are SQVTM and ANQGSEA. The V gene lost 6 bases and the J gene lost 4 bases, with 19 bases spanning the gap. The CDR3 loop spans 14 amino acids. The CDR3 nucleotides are TGCAGCGTAACCGGGACCGGGGGCAATTACGAGCAGTACTTC. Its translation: CSVTGTGGNYEQYF.

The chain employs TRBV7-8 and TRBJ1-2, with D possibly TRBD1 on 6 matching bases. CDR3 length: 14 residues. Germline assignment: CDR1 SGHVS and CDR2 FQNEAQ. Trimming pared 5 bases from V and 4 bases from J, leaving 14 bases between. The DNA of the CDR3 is TGTGCCAGCAGCCAACAGGGATCCGGCTATGGCTACACCTTC. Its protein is CASSQQGSGYGYTF.

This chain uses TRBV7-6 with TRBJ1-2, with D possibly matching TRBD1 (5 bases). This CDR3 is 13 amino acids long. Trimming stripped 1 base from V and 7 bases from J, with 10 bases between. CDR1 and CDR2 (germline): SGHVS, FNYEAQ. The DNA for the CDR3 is TGTGCCAGCAGCTTAGACCGGGGACGTGGCTACACCTTC. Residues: CASSLDRGRGYTF.

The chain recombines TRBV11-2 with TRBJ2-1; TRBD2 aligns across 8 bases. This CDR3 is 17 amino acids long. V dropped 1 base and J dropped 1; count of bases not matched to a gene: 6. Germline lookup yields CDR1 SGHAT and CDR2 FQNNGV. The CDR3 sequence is CASSLVLSSGSYNEQFF. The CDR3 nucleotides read TGTGCCAGCAGCTTAGTCTTATCTAGCGGGTCCTACAATGAGCAGTTCTTC.

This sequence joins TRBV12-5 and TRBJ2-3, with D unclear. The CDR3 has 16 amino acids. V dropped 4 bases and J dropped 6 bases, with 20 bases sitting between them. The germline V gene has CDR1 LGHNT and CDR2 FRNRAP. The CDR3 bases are TGTGCTAGTGGTTCTCGCCTCGCGACTCTTGTGGATACGCAGTATTTT. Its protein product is CASGSRLATLVDTQYF.

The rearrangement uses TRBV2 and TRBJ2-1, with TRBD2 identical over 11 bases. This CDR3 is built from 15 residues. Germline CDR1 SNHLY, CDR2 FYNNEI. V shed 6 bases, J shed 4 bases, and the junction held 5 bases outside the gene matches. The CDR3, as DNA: TGTGCCAGCAGGAGACTAGCGGGACCGTACAATGAGCAGTTCTTC. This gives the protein CASRRLAGPYNEQFF.

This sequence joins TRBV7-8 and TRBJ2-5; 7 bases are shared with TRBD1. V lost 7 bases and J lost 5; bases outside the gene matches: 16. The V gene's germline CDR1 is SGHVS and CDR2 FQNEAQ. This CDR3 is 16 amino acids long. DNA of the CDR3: TGTGCCAGCACCCTAGGAAGGTCAGGGGGTTGGGAGACCCAGTACTTC. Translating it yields CASTLGRSGGWETQYF.

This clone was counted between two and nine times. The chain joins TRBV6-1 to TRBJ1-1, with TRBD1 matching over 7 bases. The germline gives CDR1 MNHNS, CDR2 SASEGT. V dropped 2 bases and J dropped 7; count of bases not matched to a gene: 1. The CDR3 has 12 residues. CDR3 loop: CASSERTGEAFF. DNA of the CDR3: TGTGCCAGCAGTGAACGGACAGGTGAAGCTTTCTTT.

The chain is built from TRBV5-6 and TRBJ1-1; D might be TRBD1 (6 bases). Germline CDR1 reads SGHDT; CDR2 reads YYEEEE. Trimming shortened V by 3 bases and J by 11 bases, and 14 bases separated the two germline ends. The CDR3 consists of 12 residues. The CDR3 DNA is TGTGCCAGCAGCTGGGGACAATCGGAGGCTTTCTTT. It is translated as CASSWGQSEAFF.

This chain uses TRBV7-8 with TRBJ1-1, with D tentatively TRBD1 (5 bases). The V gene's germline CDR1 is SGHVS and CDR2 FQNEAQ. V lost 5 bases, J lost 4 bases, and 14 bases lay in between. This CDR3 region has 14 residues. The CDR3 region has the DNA TGTGCCAGCAGCCACCGGGACCCTAGCACTGAAGCTTTCTTT. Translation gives CASSHRDPSTEAFF.

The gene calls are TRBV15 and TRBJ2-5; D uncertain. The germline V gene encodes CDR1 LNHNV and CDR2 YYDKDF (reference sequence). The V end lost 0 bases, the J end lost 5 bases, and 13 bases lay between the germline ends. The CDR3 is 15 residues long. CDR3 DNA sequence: TGTGCCACCAGCAGAGAGAATGGTGGTTCGGAGACCCAGTACTTC. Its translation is CATSRENGGSETQYF.

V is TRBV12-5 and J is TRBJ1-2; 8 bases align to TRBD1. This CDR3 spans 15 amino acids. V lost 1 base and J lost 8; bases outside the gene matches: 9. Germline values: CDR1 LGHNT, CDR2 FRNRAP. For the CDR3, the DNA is TGTGCTAGTGGTTTGGAGCCCGGGACAGGCGGAGGCTACACCTTC. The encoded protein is CASGLEPGTGGGYTF.

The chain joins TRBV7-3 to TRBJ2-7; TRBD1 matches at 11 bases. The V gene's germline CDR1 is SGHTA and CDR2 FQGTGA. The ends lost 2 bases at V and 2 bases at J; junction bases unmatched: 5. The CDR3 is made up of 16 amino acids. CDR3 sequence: CASSLRPGQGAYEQYF. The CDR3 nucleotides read TGTGCCAGCAGCTTACGACCGGGACAGGGGGCCTACGAGCAGTACTTC.

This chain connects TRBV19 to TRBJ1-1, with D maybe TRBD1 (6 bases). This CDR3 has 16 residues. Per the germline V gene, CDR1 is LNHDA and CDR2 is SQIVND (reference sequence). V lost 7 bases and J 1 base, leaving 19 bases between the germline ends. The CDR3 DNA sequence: TGTGCCAGTAAAGTCTCCGGGACACGAGAGAACACTGAAGCTTTCTTT. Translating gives CASKVSGTRENTEAFF.

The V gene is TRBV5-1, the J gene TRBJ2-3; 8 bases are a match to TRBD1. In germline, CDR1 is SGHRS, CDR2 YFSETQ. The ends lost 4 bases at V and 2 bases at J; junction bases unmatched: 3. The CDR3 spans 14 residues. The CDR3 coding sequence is TGCGCCAGCAGCGGGACAGGACCCACAGATACGCAGTATTTT. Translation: CASSGTGPTDTQYF.